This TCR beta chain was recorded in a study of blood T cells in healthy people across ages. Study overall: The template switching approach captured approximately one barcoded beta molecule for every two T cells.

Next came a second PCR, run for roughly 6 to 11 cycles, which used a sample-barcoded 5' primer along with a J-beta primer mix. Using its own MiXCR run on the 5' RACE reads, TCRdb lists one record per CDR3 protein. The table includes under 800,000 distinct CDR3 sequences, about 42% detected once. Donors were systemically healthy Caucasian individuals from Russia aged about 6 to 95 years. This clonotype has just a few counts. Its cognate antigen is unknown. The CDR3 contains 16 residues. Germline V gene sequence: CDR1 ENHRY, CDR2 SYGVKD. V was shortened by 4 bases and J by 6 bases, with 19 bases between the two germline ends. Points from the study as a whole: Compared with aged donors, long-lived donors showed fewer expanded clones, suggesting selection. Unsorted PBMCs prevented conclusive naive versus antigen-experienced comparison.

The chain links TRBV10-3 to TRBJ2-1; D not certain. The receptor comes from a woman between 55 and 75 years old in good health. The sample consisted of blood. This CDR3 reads CAISGGLGSPSNEQFF. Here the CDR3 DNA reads TGTGCCATCAGTGGTGGTCTAGGGTCCCCATCCAATGAGCAGTTCTTC.